This is a list of T cell receptor beta chains from one sample in a study of T cell responses to AZD1222 COVID-19 vaccine. This table comes from immunoSEQ multiplex PCR, and its TCRdb copy is limited to in-frame clones, with some not included. The sample lists 150,000 or so clones, approximately 89% occurring once. Specimen: peripheral blood, collected on day 0 of AZD1222 vaccination. These TCRs come from an adult in good health. The CDR3 runs from the conserved cysteine through the conserved F or W. The D gene is left open where the match is weak. Clone size is given for some rows only: seen once, a few or many times, or a class if the clone is expanded.

J: TRBJ2-7; size: .; V: TRBV5-5; D: TRBD2; DNA: TGTGCCAGCAGCCTCCCCGGGACTAGCGCTGCCTACGAGCAGTACTTC; CDR3: CASSLPGTSAAYEQYF
J: TRBJ2-2; size: .; V: TRBV5-6; D: TRBD1; DNA: TGTGCCAGCAGCTTGTGGGACAGGAACACCGGGGAGCTGTTTTTT; CDR3: CASSLWDRNTGELFF
J: TRBJ2-7; size: .; V: TRBV29-1; D: .; DNA: TGCAGCGTCCCAGGGGACCCCTACGAGCAGTACTTC; CDR3: CSVPGDPYEQYF
J: TRBJ1-5; size: .; V: TRBV12-3/TRBV12-4; D: .; DNA: TGTGCCAGCAGTTTAGGATTACAGCCCCAGCATTTT; CDR3: CASSLGLQPQHF
J: TRBJ1-4; size: .; V: TRBV4-2; D: TRBD1; DNA: TGTGCCAGCAGCCAAGAGGGACAGGGAGGTGTCACTAATGAAAAACTGTTTTTT; CDR3: CASSQEGQGGVTNEKLFF
J: TRBJ2-2; size: .; V: TRBV19; D: TRBD1; DNA: TGTGCCAGTAGCGACAGGGCAGACACCGGGGAGCTGTTTTTT; CDR3: CASSDRADTGELFF
J: TRBJ2-3; size: .; V: TRBV5-4; D: .; DNA: TGTGCCAGCAGCCCCGGCCAGCGATATAGCACAGATACGCAGTATTTT; CDR3: CASSPGQRYSTDTQYF
J: TRBJ1-5; size: once; V: TRBV2; D: .; DNA: TGTGCCAGCAGTGAGGGAGTAGATCAGCCCCAGCATTTT; CDR3: CASSEGVDQPQHF
J: TRBJ2-2; size: .; V: TRBV4-2; D: TRBD2; DNA: TGTGCCAGCAGCCTCAATACGGACAGCGGGGGGGCCGGGGAGCTGTTTTTT; CDR3: CASSLNTDSGGAGELFF
J: TRBJ2-1; size: .; V: TRBV12-3/TRBV12-4; D: TRBD2; DNA: TGTGCCAGCAGGCGGGGGGGATCGTTTGAGCAGTTCTTC; CDR3: CASRRGGSFEQFF
J: TRBJ1-4; size: .; V: TRBV9; D: TRBD1; DNA: TGTGCCAGCAGCACAGGACAGGGGGCGGTTGAAAAACTGTTTTTT; CDR3: CASSTGQGAVEKLFF
J: TRBJ2-3; size: .; V: TRBV7-3; D: TRBD2; DNA: TGTGCCAGCTCCCGCGGGGGGAGGGGCACAGATACGCAGTATTTT; CDR3: CASSRGGRGTDTQYF
J: TRBJ2-1; size: .; V: TRBV9; D: TRBD1; DNA: TGTGCCAGCAGCGTAGCTAGGGGGACAGGGTTTCCCAATGAGCAGTTCTTC; CDR3: CASSVARGTGFPNEQFF
J: TRBJ1-6; size: .; V: TRBV7-3; D: .; DNA: TGTGCCAGCAGCCTATGGAACCTTCTTAATTCACCCCTCCACTTT; CDR3: CASSLWNLLNSPLHF
J: TRBJ2-2; size: .; V: TRBV7-2; D: .; DNA: TGTGCCAGCAGCCCGGGTCGTCTCACCGGGGAGCTGTTTTTT; CDR3: CASSPGRLTGELFF
J: TRBJ2-7; size: .; V: TRBV11-3; D: TRBD1; DNA: TGTGCCAGCAGCCCGAGGACAGGGGGCGAGCAGTACTTC; CDR3: CASSPRTGGEQYF
J: TRBJ2-7; size: .; V: TRBV12-3/TRBV12-4; D: .; DNA: TGTGCCAGCAGTTCCACAGGAGACCAGCAGTACTTC; CDR3: CASSSTGDQQYF
J: TRBJ1-3; size: .; V: TRBV6-1; D: TRBD1; DNA: TGTGCCAGCAGTGAAGGTACTTATTTCACGGACAGGGGTCGAAACTCTGGAAACACCATATATTTT; CDR3: CASSEGTYFTDRGRNSGNTIYF
J: TRBJ1-1; size: .; V: TRBV10-3; D: .; DNA: TGTGCCATCAGTGAGTCCTTAACCCTTAACACTGAAGCTTTCTTT; CDR3: CAISESLTLNTEAFF
J: TRBJ1-6; size: .; V: TRBV19; D: .; DNA: TGTGCCAGTACCCGGGCCCAGAATTCACCCCTCCACTTT; CDR3: CASTRAQNSPLHF
J: TRBJ2-1; size: once; V: TRBV28; D: .; DNA: TGTGCCAGCAGTCCCGGACCTAATGAGCAGTTCTTC; CDR3: CASSPGPNEQFF
J: TRBJ2-1; size: .; V: TRBV19; D: TRBD2; DNA: TGTGCCAGTAGTAATAGCGGGCCCTCCTACAATGAGCAGTTCTTC; CDR3: CASSNSGPSYNEQFF
J: TRBJ2-3; size: .; V: TRBV6-1; D: TRBD1; DNA: TGTGCCAGCAGTGACCGGGACAGGGACACAGATACGCAGTATTTT; CDR3: CASSDRDRDTDTQYF
J: TRBJ2-5; size: .; V: TRBV4-2; D: .; DNA: TGTGCCAGCAGCCAAATCCTAGGCCAGACCCAGTACTTC; CDR3: CASSQILGQTQYF
J: TRBJ1-5; size: .; V: TRBV7-6; D: .; DNA: TGTGCCAGCAGCTTAGATCCGGGGACCAATCAGCCCCAGCATTTT; CDR3: CASSLDPGTNQPQHF
J: TRBJ2-7; size: .; V: TRBV4-3; D: .; DNA: TGCGCCAGCAGCCAAGATTACCAGGGGACCTACGAGCAGTACTTC; CDR3: CASSQDYQGTYEQYF
J: TRBJ2-7; size: once; V: TRBV9; D: TRBD2; DNA: TGTGCCAGCGATTATAGCGGGTTGGGCTACGAGCAGTACTTC; CDR3: CASDYSGLGYEQYF
J: TRBJ1-2; size: .; V: TRBV30; D: .; DNA: TGTGCCTGGAGCGGCGAAGGGGGAAGCTACACCTTC; CDR3: CAWSGEGGSYTF
J: TRBJ2-1; size: .; V: TRBV5-4; D: .; DNA: TGTGCCAGCAGCCACTTCGACAGTTACAATGAGCAGTTCTTC; CDR3: CASSHFDSYNEQFF
J: TRBJ1-1; size: .; V: TRBV19; D: TRBD1; DNA: TGTGCCAGTAGTACCGGACAGGGCTACACTGAAGCTTTCTTT; CDR3: CASSTGQGYTEAFF
J: TRBJ2-7; size: .; V: TRBV14; D: .; DNA: TGTGCCAGCAGCCAAGATCTAGGGCAGGTATCGAACGAGCAGTACTTC; CDR3: CASSQDLGQVSNEQYF
J: TRBJ1-5; size: .; V: TRBV27; D: .; DNA: TGTGCCAGCAGTAGGACGGTCGGCAATCAGCCCCAGCATTTT; CDR3: CASSRTVGNQPQHF
J: TRBJ2-1; size: once; V: TRBV21-1; D: .; DNA: TGTGCCAGCCCCCCGGGGCAGTTCTTC; CDR3: CASPPGQFF
J: TRBJ1-2; size: .; V: TRBV5-4; D: .; DNA: TGTGCCAGCAGTTGGGGGCCAGAAGAAAACTATGGCTACACCTTC; CDR3: CASSWGPEENYGYTF
J: TRBJ1-1; size: .; V: TRBV6-1; D: .; DNA: TGTGCCAGCAGTGAAGCGCTTTGGGGGCTTGAAGCTTTCTTT; CDR3: CASSEALWGLEAFF
J: TRBJ1-2; size: .; V: TRBV7-2; D: .; DNA: TGTGCCAGCAGCTCCGGTATTTTC; CDR3: CASSSGIF
J: TRBJ2-7; size: .; V: TRBV28; D: TRBD2; DNA: TGTGCCAGCAGCCCCCCGGGAGGGGACCACTCCTACGAGCAGTACTTC; CDR3: CASSPPGGDHSYEQYF
J: TRBJ1-5; size: .; V: TRBV30; D: .; DNA: TGTGCCTGGCAATGCAGGCAGCCCCAGCATTTT; CDR3: CAWQCRQPQHF
J: TRBJ2-3; size: .; V: TRBV11-2; D: TRBD2; DNA: TGTGCCAGCAGCTTAGAACTAGCGGGGGCCACAGATACGCAGTATTTT; CDR3: CASSLELAGATDTQYF
J: TRBJ2-1; size: .; V: TRBV24-1; D: TRBD2; DNA: TGTGCCACCAGTGATCCGAGCGATTGGACTAGCGGGAGGGAGGGGTTTGGTTTCGAGCAGTTCTTC; CDR3: CATSDPSDWTSGREGFGFEQFF
J: TRBJ1-1; size: .; V: TRBV3-1/TRBV3-2; D: .; DNA: TGTGCCAGCAGCCCTCGGGGGAGAACTGAAGCTTTCTTT; CDR3: CASSPRGRTEAFF
J: TRBJ2-5; size: .; V: TRBV4-3; D: .; DNA: TGCGCCAGCAGCCCCCGTTGGGAGACCCAGTACTTC; CDR3: CASSPRWETQYF